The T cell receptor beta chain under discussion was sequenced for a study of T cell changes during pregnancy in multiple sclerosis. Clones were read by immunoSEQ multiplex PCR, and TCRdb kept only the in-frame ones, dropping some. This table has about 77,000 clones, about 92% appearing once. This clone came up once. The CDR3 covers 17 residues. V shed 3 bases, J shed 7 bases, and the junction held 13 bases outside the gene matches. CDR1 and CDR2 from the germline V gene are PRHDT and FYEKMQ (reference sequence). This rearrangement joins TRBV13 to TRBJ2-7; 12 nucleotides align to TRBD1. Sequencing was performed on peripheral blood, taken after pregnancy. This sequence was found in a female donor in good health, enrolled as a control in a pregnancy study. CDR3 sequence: CASSLIQPGQGAREQYF. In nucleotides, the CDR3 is TGTGCCAGCAGCTTGATCCAACCGGGACAGGGGGCGAGGGAGCAGTACTTC.